A single sample gave rise to the 23 T cell receptor beta chains below, sequenced in a study of blood T cell repertoires in COVID-19. Profiling relied on immunoSEQ multiplex PCR, and the TCRdb table lists in-frame clones only, not all of them. The data contain 250,000 or so clones, about 73% of them singletons. The sample was peripheral blood. The receptors here all came from a woman of 80 years or more with acute or convalescent COVID-19.

This clone was counted a few times. The rearrangement uses TRBV5-1 and TRBJ2-1; no definite D call. This CDR3 comprises 13 residues. Trimming shortened V by 0 bases and J by 4 bases, and 5 bases separated the two germline ends. Germline assignment: CDR1 SGHRS and CDR2 YFSETQ. CDR3 residues: CASSLGQYNEQFF. The CDR3 DNA follows: TGCGCCAGCAGCTTGGGGCAGTACAATGAGCAGTTCTTC.

DNA of the CDR3: TGTGCCAGTAAAGGGCGGGGGGTGGATACGCAGTATTTT. Encoded protein: CASKGRGVDTQYF. This chain uses TRBV19 with TRBJ2-3; the match to TRBD2 covers 8 bases. Germline V gene data show CDR1 as LNHDA and CDR2 as SQIVND (reference sequence). V shed 7 bases and J 6 bases; nucleotides not matched to a gene: 6. The CDR3 loop spans 13 amino acids.

The chain is built from TRBV19 and TRBJ2-1; a weak D match, TRBD2 (5 bases). V was shortened by 6 bases and J by 3 bases, with 18 bases between the two germline ends. This CDR3 has 16 amino acids. Germline CDR1 reads LNHDA; CDR2 reads SQIVND (reference sequence). The CDR3 DNA is TGTGCCAGTAGCCCCCCGGGGAGCGGACTCTACAATGAGCAGTTCTTC. It encodes CASSPPGSGLYNEQFF.

The chain uses TRBV18 and TRBJ2-2; 9 positions agree with TRBD1. The V segment lost 3 bases and the J segment 6 bases; nucleotides outside the gene matches: 5. The length of the CDR3 is 15 residues. Per the germline V gene, CDR1 is KGHSH and CDR2 is LQKENI. The CDR3 reads CASSPGTGKAGELFF. The DNA of the CDR3 is TGTGCCAGCTCACCCGGGACAGGGAAGGCCGGGGAGCTGTTTTTT.

The chain has TRBV9 and TRBJ2-7, with 9 bases fitting TRBD1. The CDR3 sequence is 16 residues long. With V trimmed by 4 bases and J by 8 bases, 16 bases remained unmatched. Germline V lookup: CDR1 SGDLS, CDR2 YYNGEE. The chain's CDR3 is CASSLRDREWQGQQYF. The CDR3 coding sequence is TGTGCCAGCAGCCTGCGGGACAGGGAGTGGCAGGGGCAGCAGTACTTC.

This clone has more than one count but fewer than ten. The CDR3 nucleotides are TGTGCCAGTAGTATATGGGAGGCCACTGAAGCTTTCTTT. Translation gives CASSIWEATEAFF. This chain joins TRBV19 and TRBJ1-1; D is unclear. V dropped 2 bases and J dropped 4 bases, with 8 bases sitting between them. Per the germline V gene, CDR1 is LNHDA and CDR2 is SQIVND (reference sequence). The CDR3 length is 13 residues. Full variable domain (missing parts from reference TRBV19 and TRBJ1-1): DGGITQSPKYLFRKEGQNVTLSCEQNLNHDAMYWYRQDPGQGLRLIYYSQIVNDFQKGDIAEGYSVSREKKESFPLTVTSAQKNPTAFYLCASSIWEATEAFFGQGTRLTVV.

The gene calls are TRBV5-4 and TRBJ2-1; 9 bases line up with TRBD2. The ends lost 2 bases at V and 8 bases at J; junction bases unmatched: 5. This CDR3 is 14 amino acids long. Germline-derived CDR1 and CDR2 are SGHNT and YYREEE (reference sequence). CDR3 amino acids: CASSFSGRPYEQFF. CDR3 DNA: TGTGCCAGCAGCTTCAGCGGGAGGCCCTATGAGCAGTTCTTC. Full variable domain (missing parts from reference TRBV5-4 and TRBJ2-1): ETGVTQSPTHLIKTRGQQVTLRCSSQSGHNTVSWYQQALGQGPQFIFQYYREEENGRGNFPPRFSGLQFPNYSSELNVNALELDDSALYLCASSFSGRPYEQFFGPGTRLTVL.

V and J are TRBV5-1 and TRBJ2-2, with 12 bases lining up with TRBD1. CDR3 length: 16 residues. Germline V gene lookup returns CDR1 SGHRS and CDR2 YFSETQ. V gave up 3 bases and J gave up 4 bases; unmatched junction bases: 4. CDR3 in amino acids: CASSWGQGAFTGELFF. CDR3 DNA: TGCGCCAGCAGCTGGGGACAGGGGGCCTTCACCGGGGAGCTGTTTTTT.

V is TRBV7-9 and J is TRBJ2-7; TRBD2 might be the D (5 bases). The V end was cut by 1 base, the J end by 8 bases, with 12 bases between. There are 13 residues in the CDR3. The germline V gene has CDR1 SEHNR and CDR2 FQNEAQ (reference sequence). The CDR3 reads CASSLVGADKQYF. In DNA, the CDR3 is TGTGCCAGCAGCTTAGTTGGAGCGGATAAGCAGTACTTC.

Many counts were recorded for this clone. The chain links TRBV11-2 to TRBJ1-4, with D perhaps TRBD1 (6 bases). The CDR3 runs 14 residues. CDR1 SGHAT and CDR2 FQNNGV come from the germline V gene. The germline V and J ends were trimmed by 5 bases and 5 bases, with 12 bases remaining between them. The CDR3 loop reads CASSPQGRNEKLFF. CDR3 nucleotide sequence: TGTGCCAGCAGCCCACAGGGTAGGAATGAAAAACTGTTTTTT.

V gene TRBV6-2 or TRBV6-3 combines with J gene TRBJ1-2, with TRBD1 matching 7 bases. This CDR3 is 15 amino acids long. CDR1 and CDR2 (germline): MNHEY, SVGEGT. With 2 bases clipped from V and 6 bases from J, the junction kept 9 bases outside the gene matches. CDR3 protein: CASSYRGRPENGYTF. The CDR3 nucleotides read TGTGCCAGCAGTTACAGGGGGCGCCCGGAGAATGGCTACACCTTC.

The rearrangement links TRBV6-5 to TRBJ1-5; the match to TRBD1 covers 9 bases. The CDR3 spans 14 residues. CDR1 is MNHEY, CDR2 SVGAGI, per germline. The J segment lost 4 bases and the V segment lost 6 bases, leaving 4 bases of the junction unmatched. The CDR3 nucleotides are TGTGCCAGCAGGAAAGGACAGGGGAATCAGCCCCAGCATTTT. This gives the protein CASRKGQGNQPQHF.

The chain employs TRBV5-1 and TRBJ1-5; perhaps TRBD1 as D (6 bases). V dropped 4 bases and J dropped 3 bases, with 11 bases sitting between them. The CDR3 totals 14 residues. The germline V gene encodes CDR1 SGHRS and CDR2 YFSETQ. The CDR3: CASSPGTNNQPQHF. CDR3 coding DNA: TGCGCCAGCAGCCCAGGGACAAACAATCAGCCCCAGCATTTT.

This clone was seen a handful of times. The V gene is TRBV27, the J gene TRBJ2-7; tentative D call: TRBD2 (6 bases). Trimming took 4 bases from V and 4 from J, leaving 11 bases between them. Germline V gene lookup returns CDR1 MNHEY and CDR2 SMNVEV (reference sequence). The CDR3 runs to 13 residues. CDR3 nucleotides: TGTGCCAGCAGTTCAAGCGGGTTTTACGAGCAGTACTTC. It specifies CASSSSGFYEQYF.

The chain combines TRBV2 with TRBJ1-4, with 7 bases identical to TRBD1. Germline V gene lookup returns CDR1 SNHLY and CDR2 FYNNEI. The CDR3 spans 14 residues. V trimming: 8 bases; J trimming: 8 bases; junction bases outside the gene matches: 11. CDR3 in amino acids: CASCRDSHSEKLFF. The CDR3 DNA reads TGTGCCAGCTGTCGGGACAGCCACAGCGAAAAACTGTTTTTT.

V and J are TRBV5-4 and TRBJ2-2, with 12 bases matching TRBD2. Per germline, CDR1 SGHNT and CDR2 YYREEE (reference sequence). V lost 6 bases and J lost 4; bases outside the gene matches: 1. There are 14 residues in the CDR3. In nucleotides, the CDR3 is TGTGCCAGCACACTAGCGGGGGGCACCGGGGAGCTGTTTTTT. Translation: CASTLAGGTGELFF.

The chain couples TRBV18 to TRBJ1-1, with TRBD1 as a possible D gene (6 bases). Germline loops: CDR1 KGHSH, CDR2 LQKENI. The V end lost 4 bases, the J end lost 2 bases, and 14 bases lay between the germline ends. The CDR3 is made up of 15 amino acids. In DNA form, the CDR3 reads TGTGCCAGCTCACAACTGACAGGCGCCAACACTGAAGCTTTCTTT. It encodes CASSQLTGANTEAFF.

The chain combines TRBV4-1 with TRBJ2-3; possibly TRBD2 for D (7 bases). Germline assignment: CDR1 MGHRA and CDR2 YSYEKL. CDR3 length: 17 residues. V shed 3 bases and J shed 1 base, with 17 bases lying between them. The DNA of the CDR3 is TGCGCCAGCAGCCAGGGGAGGGGGGGCCGCGGCACAGATACGCAGTATTTT. Its translation is CASSQGRGGRGTDTQYF.

The chain employs TRBV5-1 and TRBJ2-1, with a tentative D call TRBD2 (6 bases). V shed 5 bases and J shed 0 bases, with 12 bases lying between them. The CDR3 has 15 residues. CDR1 and CDR2 (germline): SGHRS, YFSETQ. CDR3 sequence: CASSSGGDSYNEQFF. CDR3 in DNA: TGCGCCAGCAGTTCCGGAGGGGACTCCTACAATGAGCAGTTCTTC.

The chain is built from TRBV2 and TRBJ1-5; 8 bases map to TRBD1. CDR3 length: 17 amino acids. Trimming cost V 4 bases and J 2 bases; bases outside gene matches: 10. The germline gives CDR1 SNHLY, CDR2 FYNNEI. The CDR3 DNA follows: TGTGCCAGCAGTGCCCTACCTGGACAGGGTGGCAATCAGCCCCAGCATTTT. The encoded protein is CASSALPGQGGNQPQHF.

The sample holds a few counts of this clone. J is TRBJ1-3 and V is TRBV10-3, with TRBD1 matching 9 bases. From germline, CDR1 is ENHRY and CDR2 SYGVKD. J gave up 4 bases and V 7 bases, and 8 bases lay outside the gene matches. The CDR3 has 15 residues. The CDR3 nucleotides read TGTGCCATCAATACAGGGGGCGGGAAAGGAAACACCATATATTTT. It specifies CAINTGGGKGNTIYF.

The V and J genes are TRBV6-5 and TRBJ1-2; D call uncertain. CDR1 is MNHEY and CDR2 is SVGAGI in the germline V gene. V lost 4 bases, J lost 9 bases, and 15 bases lay in between. The CDR3 is made up of 13 amino acids. The CDR3 loop is CASSSPGGSSYTF. The CDR3 region has the DNA TGTGCCAGCAGTTCGCCGGGAGGGTCTAGCTACACCTTC.

The chain recombines TRBV5-1 with TRBJ1-4; TRBD1 matches at 7 bases. Germline values: CDR1 SGHRS, CDR2 YFSETQ. The V and J ends lost 0 bases and 7 bases, in that order; junction bases with no gene match: 6. The CDR3 sequence is 15 residues long. CDR3 region: CASSLAGTEGEKLFF. DNA of the CDR3: TGCGCCAGCAGCTTGGCCGGGACAGAAGGTGAAAAACTGTTTTTT.